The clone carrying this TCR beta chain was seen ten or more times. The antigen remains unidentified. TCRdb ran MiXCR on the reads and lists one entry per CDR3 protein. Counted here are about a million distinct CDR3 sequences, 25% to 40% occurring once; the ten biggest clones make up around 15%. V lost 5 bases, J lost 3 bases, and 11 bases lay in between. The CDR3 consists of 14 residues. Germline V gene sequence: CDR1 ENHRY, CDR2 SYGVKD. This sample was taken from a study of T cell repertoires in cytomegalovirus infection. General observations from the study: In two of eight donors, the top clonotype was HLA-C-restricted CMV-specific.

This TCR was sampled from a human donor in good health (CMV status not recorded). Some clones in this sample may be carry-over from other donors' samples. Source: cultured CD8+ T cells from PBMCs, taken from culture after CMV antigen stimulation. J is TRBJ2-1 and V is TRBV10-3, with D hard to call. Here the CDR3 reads CAISYSPVYNEQFF. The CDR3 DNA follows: TGTGCCATCAGTTACTCCCCCGTCTACAATGAGCAGTTCTTC.